A selection of T cell receptor beta chains follows, all from one sample in a study of blood T cell repertoires in COVID-19. Generated by immunoSEQ multiplex PCR, the TCRdb table keeps only in-frame clones and is missing some. Of about 80,000 clones in the sample, approximately 80% were seen once. The sample taken for sequencing was peripheral blood. These receptors all come from a man aged 55-75 years with active or convalescent COVID-19. The conserved cysteine and the conserved F or W are not part of the CDR3 here.

v_call,j_call,cdr3_aa
TRBV11-2,TRBJ2-5,ASSAGLAQETQY
TRBV6-4,TRBJ2-3,ASRKGLAADTQY
TRBV5-6,TRBJ1-2,ASSYRDRGLSYGYT
TRBV6-6,TRBJ1-6,ASSGTGDNSPLH
TRBV19,TRBJ1-2,ASSISGGYT
TRBV6-6,TRBJ2-3,ASRSDFQDTQY
TRBV2,TRBJ2-7,ASSEGQGFDEQY
TRBV27,TRBJ1-3,ASSLLGTGNSGNTIY
TRBV7-3,TRBJ2-2,ASSRGGDGELF
TRBV13,TRBJ1-2,ASSFDRDYGYT
TRBV5-4,TRBJ2-1,ASSLGSGAYNEQF
TRBV6-2/TRBV6-3,TRBJ1-5,ASSFRGQPQH
TRBV25-1,TRBJ1-6,ASSDLDNSPLH
TRBV9,TRBJ2-1,ASSVGTSGSAPF
TRBV6-5,TRBJ1-5,ASSYDRVGNQPQH
TRBV5-1,TRBJ1-4,ASSQDSINEKLF
TRBV14,TRBJ1-1,ASSTRTGGTTEAF
TRBV11-2,TRBJ1-4,ASSPTGFNEKLF
TRBV19,TRBJ2-7,ASSPSEAGFGEQY
TRBV10-3,TRBJ1-2,AITTEELTRYT
TRBV24-1,TRBJ2-3,ATMDNGSTDTQY
TRBV12-5,TRBJ1-2,ASGHGQGPYGYT
TRBV27,TRBJ1-1,ASRKGQKNTEAF
TRBV29-1,TRBJ1-1,SVELGGTEAF
TRBV18,TRBJ2-7,ASSLRDRDPTSGGRSSYEQY
TRBV7-9,TRBJ2-7,ASSPGAYEQY